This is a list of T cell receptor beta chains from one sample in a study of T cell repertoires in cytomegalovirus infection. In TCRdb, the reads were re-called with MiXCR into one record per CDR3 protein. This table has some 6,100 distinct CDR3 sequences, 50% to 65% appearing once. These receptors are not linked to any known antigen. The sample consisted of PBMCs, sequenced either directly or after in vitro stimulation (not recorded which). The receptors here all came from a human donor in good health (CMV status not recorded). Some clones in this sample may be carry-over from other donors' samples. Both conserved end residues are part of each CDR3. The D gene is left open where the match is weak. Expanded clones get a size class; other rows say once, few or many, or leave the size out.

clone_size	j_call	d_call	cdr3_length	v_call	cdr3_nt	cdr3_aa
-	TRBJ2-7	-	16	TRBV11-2	TGTGCCAGCAGCTTAGCCGCGGTAGGCCCCCTCTACGAGCAGTACTTC	CASSLAAVGPLYEQYF
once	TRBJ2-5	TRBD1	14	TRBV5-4	TGTGCCAGCAGCCCTACAGGGGGACGGGAGACCCAGTACTTC	CASSPTGGRETQYF
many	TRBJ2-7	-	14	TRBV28	TGTGCCAGCACTCCCACCCAACTAGACGACTATCAGTACTTC	CASTPTQLDDYQYF
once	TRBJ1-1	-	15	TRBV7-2	TGTGCCAGCAGCTTAAGACCTCCAGGTAACACTGAAGCTTTCTTT	CASSLRPPGNTEAFF
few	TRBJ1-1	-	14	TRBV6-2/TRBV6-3	TGTGCCAGTTGTGCCCCAGAACCGAACACGGAAGCTTTCTTT	CASCAPEPNTEAFF
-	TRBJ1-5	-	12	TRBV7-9	TGTGCCAGCAGCTTAGTCGGTCAGCCCCAGCATTTT	CASSLVGQPQHF
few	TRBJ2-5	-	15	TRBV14	TGTGCCAGCAGCCAAGACGGTTATGGGCAAGAGACCCAGTACTTC	CASSQDGYGQETQYF
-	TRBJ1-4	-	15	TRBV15	TGTGCCATCAGTCCTCAGGCGGCGCCGGGTGAAAAACTGTTTTTT	CAISPQAAPGEKLFF
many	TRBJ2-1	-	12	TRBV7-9	TGTGCCAGCAGCTTCGGGGTAGGTGAGCAGTTCTTC	CASSFGVGEQFF
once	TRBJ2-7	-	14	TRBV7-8	TGTTCCATCCGCTGGGACACCCCTGGCTTCGAGCAGTACTTC	CSIRWDTPGFEQYF
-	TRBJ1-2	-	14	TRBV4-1	TGCGCCGTCAGACAAGATCGGCTAACGGTGGGCTACACCTTC	CAVRQDRLTVGYTF
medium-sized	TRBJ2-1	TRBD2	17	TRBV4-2	TGTGCCAGCAGCCAAGATTCCTCTAGCGGGGGAAACAATGAGCAGTTCTTC	CASSQDSSSGGNNEQFF
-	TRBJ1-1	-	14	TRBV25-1	TGTGTCAGCAGTGGATGGACAGATTACACTGAAGCTTTCTTT	CVSSGWTDYTEAFF
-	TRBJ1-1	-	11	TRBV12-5	TGTGCTAGTGGTTTCGGGAATGGGGCTTTCTTT	CASGFGNGAFF
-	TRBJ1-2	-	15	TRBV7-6	TGTGCCAGCAGCCCCGGACGGGGTCAGGCGGGTGGCTACACCTTC	CASSPGRGQAGGYTF
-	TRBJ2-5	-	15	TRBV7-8	TGTGCCAGCAGCTTTCGATCACAGGGATGGGAGACCCAGTACTTC	CASSFRSQGWETQYF
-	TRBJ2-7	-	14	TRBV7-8	TGTGCCAGCAGCTTGGACACCCCTGGCTACGAGTCGTACTTC	CASSLDTPGYESYF
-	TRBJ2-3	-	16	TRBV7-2	TGTGCCAGCAGCCGTCCCATAACACCAGGAACAGATACGCAGTATTTT	CASSRPITPGTDTQYF
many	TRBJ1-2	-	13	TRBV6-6	TGTGCCAGCAGTTACGTAGGCGGGCCGGGCTACACCTTC	CASSYVGGPGYTF
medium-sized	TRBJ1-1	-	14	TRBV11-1	TGTGCCAGCAGTTCTAGACACCCCGACACTGAAGCTTTCTTT	CASSSRHPDTEAFF
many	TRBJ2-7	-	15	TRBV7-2	TGTGCCAGCAGCTTAGTGTGGGACGGAGCCTACGAGCAGTACTTC	CASSLVWDGAYEQYF
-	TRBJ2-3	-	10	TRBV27	TGTGCCAGTCACGGCGACACGAAGTATTTT	CASHGDTKYF
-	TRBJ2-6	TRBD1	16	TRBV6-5	TGTGCCAGCAGCGGACAGGGGTTCTCTGGGGCCAACGTCCTGACTTTC	CASSGQGFSGANVLTF
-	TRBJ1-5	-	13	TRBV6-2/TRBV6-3	TGTGCCAGCAGTTACACCACGTGGCCGCCCCAGCATTTT	CASSYTTWPPQHF
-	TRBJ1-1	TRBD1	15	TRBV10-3	TGTTCCATCAGCGTGTTTGGACAGGGAGACACTGAAGCCTTCTTT	CSISVFGQGDTEAFF
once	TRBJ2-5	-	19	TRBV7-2	TGTGCCAGCATCTTACGAGGAGCTATCGGGAGACCCGAAGGGGAGACCAAGTACTTC	CASILRGAIGRPEGETKYF
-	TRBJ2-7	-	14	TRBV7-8	TGTGCCGTCAGCTGGGACACCCCTGGCTATGAGAATTACTTC	CAVSWDTPGYENYF
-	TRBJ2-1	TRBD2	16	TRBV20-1	TGCAGTGCTAGTGGTCTTAGCGGGAGGCTCTCCAATGCACCGTTCTTC	CSASGLSGRLSNAPFF
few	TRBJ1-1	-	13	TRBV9	TGTGCCAGCAGCGTTCAGGTAGCAGACGAAGCTTTCTTT	CASSVQVADEAFF
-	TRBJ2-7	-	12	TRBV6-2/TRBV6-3	TGTTCCAGCAGTTACCCACCTCCAGAGCATCACTTC	CSSSYPPPEHHF
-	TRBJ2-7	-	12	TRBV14	TGTGCCAGCAGCACTCAAGAGTACGAGCAGTACTTC	CASSTQEYEQYF
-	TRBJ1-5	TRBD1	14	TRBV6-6	TGTGCCAGAAGAATGGGACAGAAGAATCAGCCCCATCATTGG	CARRMGQKNQPHHW